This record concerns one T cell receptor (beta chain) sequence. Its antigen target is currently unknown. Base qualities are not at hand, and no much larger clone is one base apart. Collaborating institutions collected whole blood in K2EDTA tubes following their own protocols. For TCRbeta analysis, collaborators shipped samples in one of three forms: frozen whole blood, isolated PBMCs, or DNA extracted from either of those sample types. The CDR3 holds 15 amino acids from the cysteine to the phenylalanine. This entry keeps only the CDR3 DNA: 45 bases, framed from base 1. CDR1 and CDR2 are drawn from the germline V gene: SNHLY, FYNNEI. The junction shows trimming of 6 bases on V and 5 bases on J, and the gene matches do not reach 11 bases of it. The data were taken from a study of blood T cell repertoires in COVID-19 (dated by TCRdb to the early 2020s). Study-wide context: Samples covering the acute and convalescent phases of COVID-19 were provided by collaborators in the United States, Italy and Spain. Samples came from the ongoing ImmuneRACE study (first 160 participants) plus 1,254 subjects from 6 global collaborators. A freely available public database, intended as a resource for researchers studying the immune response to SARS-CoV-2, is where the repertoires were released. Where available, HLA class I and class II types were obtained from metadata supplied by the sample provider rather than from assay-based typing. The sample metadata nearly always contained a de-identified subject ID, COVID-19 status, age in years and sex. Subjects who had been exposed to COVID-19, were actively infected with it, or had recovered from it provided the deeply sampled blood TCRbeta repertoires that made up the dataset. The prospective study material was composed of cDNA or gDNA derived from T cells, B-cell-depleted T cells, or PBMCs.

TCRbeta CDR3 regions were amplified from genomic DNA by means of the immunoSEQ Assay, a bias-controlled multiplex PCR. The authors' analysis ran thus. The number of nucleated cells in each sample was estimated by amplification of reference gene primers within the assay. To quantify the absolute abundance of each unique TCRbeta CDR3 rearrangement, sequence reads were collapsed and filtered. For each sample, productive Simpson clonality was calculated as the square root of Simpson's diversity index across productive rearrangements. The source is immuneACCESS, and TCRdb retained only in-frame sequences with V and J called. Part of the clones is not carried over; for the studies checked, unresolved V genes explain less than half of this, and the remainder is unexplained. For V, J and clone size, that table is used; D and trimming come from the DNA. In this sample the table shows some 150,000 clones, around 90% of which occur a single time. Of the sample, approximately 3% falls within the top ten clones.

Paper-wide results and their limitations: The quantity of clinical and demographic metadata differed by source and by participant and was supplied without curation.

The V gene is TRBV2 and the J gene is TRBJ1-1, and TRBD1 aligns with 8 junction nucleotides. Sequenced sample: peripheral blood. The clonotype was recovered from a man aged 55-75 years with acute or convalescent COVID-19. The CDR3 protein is CASRGTGKGRTEAFF. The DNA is TGTGCCAGCAGGGGGACAGGAAAGGGGAGGACTGAAGCTTTCTTT. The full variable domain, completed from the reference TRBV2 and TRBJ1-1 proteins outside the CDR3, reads EPEVTQTPSHQVTQMGQEVILRCVPISNHLYFYWYRQILGQKVEFLVSFYNNEISEKSEIFDDQFSVERPDGSNFTLKIRSTKLEDSAMYFCASRGTGKGRTEAFFGQGTRLTVV.